The 27 T cell receptor beta chains presented below share a single source sample, sequenced in a study of blood T cell repertoires in COVID-19. Generated by immunoSEQ multiplex PCR, the TCRdb table keeps only in-frame clones and is missing some. Here the sample spans 240,000 or so clones, 70% to 90% being singletons. What was sequenced was peripheral blood. The source is a woman in her twenties or thirties with acute or convalescent COVID-19.

The V and J genes are TRBV15 and TRBJ2-3; possibly TRBD2 for D (6 bases). Germline V gene sequence: CDR1 LNHNV, CDR2 YYDKDF (reference sequence). The V end lost 5 bases, the J end lost 5 bases, and 17 bases lay between the germline ends. The CDR3 has 15 residues. The CDR3 coding sequence is TGTGCCACCAGCTTCCGACTAGACGGGGAAGATACGCAGTATTTT. The encoded protein is CATSFRLDGEDTQYF.

The chain links TRBV11-2 to TRBJ2-7; possible D gene TRBD2, 5 bases. The CDR3 loop spans 15 amino acids. V lost 2 bases and J lost 2, with 13 bases in between. CDR1 and CDR2 (germline): SGHAT, FQNNGV. As DNA, the CDR3 is TGTGCCAGCAGCTTACTGGTTAGCGCAACCTACGAGCAGTACTTC. This encodes CASSLLVSATYEQYF.

The chain uses TRBV11-3 and TRBJ2-7, with D uncertain. Trimming took 1 base from V and 1 from J, leaving 5 bases between them. CDR1 and CDR2 (germline): SGHNT, YENEEA. The CDR3 totals 13 residues. The CDR3 loop is CASSLVESYEQYF. The CDR3 nucleotides are TGTGCCAGCAGCTTAGTAGAGTCCTACGAGCAGTACTTC.

The chain is built from TRBV11-2 and TRBJ2-1; weak D call: TRBD2 (5 bases). Trimming took off 0 bases at V and 7 bases at J, with 10 bases between the two ends. The CDR3 is 14 residues long. Germline V gene sequence: CDR1 SGHAT, CDR2 FQNNGV. CDR3 sequence (DNA): TGTGCCAGCAGCTTAGATGGACTTCGGAATGAGCAGTTCTTC. Residues: CASSLDGLRNEQFF.

This chain joins TRBV3-1 (or the pseudogene TRBV3-2) and TRBJ2-2; 11 nucleotides align to TRBD2. The ends lost 0 bases at V and 6 bases at J; junction bases unmatched: 6. CDR3 length equals 17 residues. Per germline, CDR1 LGHDT and CDR2 YNNKEL (reference sequence). The CDR3: CASSQEALAGVAGELFF. The DNA of the CDR3 is TGTGCCAGCAGCCAAGAAGCACTAGCGGGAGTTGCCGGGGAGCTGTTTTTT.

This rearrangement joins TRBV18 to TRBJ2-5, with 11 bases lining up with TRBD2. This CDR3 contains 17 residues. The germline V gene encodes CDR1 KGHSH and CDR2 LQKENI. The V segment lost 1 base and the J segment 4 bases; nucleotides outside the gene matches: 8. The CDR3 region is CASSPLFALAGGETQYF. CDR3 sequence (DNA): TGTGCCAGCTCACCACTTTTTGCCCTAGCGGGGGGAGAGACCCAGTACTTC. The full variable domain, completed using reference TRBV18 and TRBJ2-5, is NAGVMQNPRHLVRRRGQEARLRCSPMKGHSHVYWYRQLPEEGLKFMVYLQKENIIDESGMPKERFSAEFPKEGPSILRIQQVVRGDSAAYFCASSPLFALAGGETQYFGPGTRLLVL.

The chain uses TRBV19 and TRBJ2-3, with 8 bases lining up with TRBD2. Per germline, CDR1 LNHDA and CDR2 SQIVND (reference sequence). The V and J ends lost 3 bases and 2 bases, in that order; junction bases with no gene match: 4. The CDR3 is 15 amino acids. This CDR3 reads CASSMSSGNTDTQYF. The CDR3 nucleotides are TGTGCCAGTAGTATGAGTAGCGGGAACACAGATACGCAGTATTTT. Full variable domain (rest looked up from reference TRBV19 and TRBJ2-3): DGGITQSPKYLFRKEGQNVTLSCEQNLNHDAMYWYRQDPGQGLRLIYYSQIVNDFQKGDIAEGYSVSREKKESFPLTVTSAQKNPTAFYLCASSMSSGNTDTQYFGPGTRLTVL.

CDR3 nucleotides: TGTGCTAGTGGTTTTGTCAGAGGGGGCACCGGGGAGCTGTTTTTT. This encodes CASGFVRGGTGELFF. The V gene is TRBV12-5, the J gene TRBJ2-2, with D tentatively TRBD1 (6 bases). The ends were cut back, 3 bases at V and 4 bases at J, with 12 bases in the middle. The germline V gene encodes CDR1 LGHNT and CDR2 FRNRAP. This CDR3 contains 15 residues.

This rearrangement joins TRBV11-3 to TRBJ2-2; D may be TRBD2 (6 bases). Germline V lookup: CDR1 SGHNT, CDR2 YENEEA. The V and J ends lost 7 bases and 4 bases respectively, with 19 bases between them. The CDR3 covers 16 residues. The CDR3 sequence is CASNRLRGTVTGELFF. The CDR3 nucleotides are TGTGCCAGCAACCGTTTACGGGGGACCGTCACCGGGGAGCTGTTTTTT.

The J gene is TRBJ2-5, the V gene TRBV9; tentatively, D is TRBD1 (7 bases). This CDR3 is 16 amino acids long. V was cut by 3 bases and J by 5 bases, with 20 bases left in between. Germline V gives CDR1 SGDLS, CDR2 YYNGEE. In DNA, the CDR3 is TGTGCCAGCAGCGCCCCCAGGGGGGCGACGGGCGAGACCCAGTACTTC. The encoded protein is CASSAPRGATGETQYF. Combining the CDR3 with reference TRBV9 and TRBJ2-5 gives the whole variable domain DSGVTQTPKHLITATGQRVTLRCSPRSGDLSVYWYQQSLDQGLQFLIQYYNGEERAKGNILERFSAQQFPDLHSELNLSSLELGDSALYFCASSAPRGATGETQYFGPGTRLLVL.

As for this clone: Other DNA variants within this sample encode the same CDR3. The rearrangement uses TRBV6-2 or TRBV6-3 and TRBJ2-1, with 12 bases aligning to TRBD2. Trimming at V came to 6 bases and at J to 3 bases, leaving 3 bases not matched to a gene. This CDR3 is built from 15 residues. The germline V gene encodes CDR1 MNHEY and CDR2 SVGEGT. CDR3 sequence: CASSRLAGVYNEQFF. In nucleotides, the CDR3 is TGTGCCAGCAGCCGACTAGCGGGGGTCTACAATGAGCAGTTCTTC.

This chain joins TRBV7-3 and TRBJ2-6; weak D call: TRBD1 (6 bases). V was trimmed by 5 bases and J by 4 bases, leaving 12 bases between them. This CDR3 has 15 amino acids. Per the germline V gene, CDR1 is SGHTA and CDR2 is FQGTGA. CDR3 bases: TGTGCCAGCAGCCCGACAGGTGCGGGGGCCAACGTCCTGACTTTC. Translated, it gives CASSPTGAGANVLTF.

This clone occurred once. This chain connects TRBV29-1 to TRBJ1-1; D not resolved. The germline gives CDR1 SQVTM, CDR2 ANQGSEA. The V end was cut by 3 bases, the J end by 1 base, with 6 bases between. This CDR3 region has 12 residues. The CDR3 region is CSVDVSNTEAFF. CDR3 sequence (DNA): TGCAGCGTTGATGTCTCGAACACTGAAGCTTTCTTT. Supplemented by reference TRBV29-1 and TRBJ1-1, the full variable domain reads SAVISQKPSRDICQRGTSLTIQCQVDSQVTMMFWYRQQPGQSLTLIATANQGSEATYESGFVIDKFPISRPNLTFSTLTVSNMSPEDSSIYLCSVDVSNTEAFFGQGTRLTVV.

This chain uses TRBV5-4 with TRBJ2-7, with D maybe TRBD2 (5 bases). Germline V CDR1 and CDR2: SGHNT, YYREEE (reference sequence). V was shortened by 1 base and J by 4 bases, with 21 bases between the two germline ends. CDR3 length equals 17 residues. The CDR3 bases are TGTGCCAGCAGCTTGCTCCCTTTTACTAGGAGCGATTACGAGCAGTACTTC. This translates into CASSLLPFTRSDYEQYF.

Here the CDR3 reads CASSLLQGDYGYTF. The CDR3 DNA follows: TGCGCCAGCAGCTTGTTGCAGGGTGACTATGGCTACACCTTC. This rearrangement joins TRBV5-1 to TRBJ1-2; D may be TRBD1 (5 bases). The CDR3 contains 14 residues. Trimming pared 1 base from V and 3 bases from J, leaving 10 bases between. CDR1 is SGHRS and CDR2 is YFSETQ in the germline V gene.

The chain's CDR3 is CASSFSSGLVSNEQFF. CDR3 in DNA: TGTGCCAGCAGTTTCTCATCGGGACTAGTCAGCAATGAGCAGTTCTTC. V and J are TRBV27 and TRBJ2-1; 8 bases are shared with TRBD2. The V segment lost 3 bases and the J segment 6 bases; nucleotides outside the gene matches: 10. The germline V gene encodes CDR1 MNHEY and CDR2 SMNVEV (reference sequence). The CDR3 length is 16 residues.

This sequence joins TRBV12-3 or TRBV12-4 and TRBJ1-2; D ambiguous. Trimming took off 4 bases at V and 8 bases at J, with 8 bases between the two ends. The CDR3 runs 11 residues. DNA of the CDR3: TGTGCCAGCAGTTACCGGGAAGGCTACACCTTC. It specifies CASSYREGYTF.

This clone was counted a few times. V usage is TRBV19 and J usage is TRBJ1-3; 7 nucleotides align to TRBD1. Germline loops: CDR1 LNHDA, CDR2 SQIVND (reference sequence). This CDR3 has 16 amino acids. Losses at the gene ends were 5 bases for V and 1 base for J; bases not matched to a gene: 8. CDR3 in amino acids: CASSRQGGLSGNTIYF. In DNA form, the CDR3 reads TGTGCCAGTAGTCGACAGGGTGGATTGTCTGGAAACACCATATATTTT.

This rearrangement joins TRBV13 to TRBJ2-1; tentatively, D is TRBD2 (5 bases). The V end lost 0 bases, the J end lost 1 base, and 13 bases lay between the germline ends. CDR1 is PRHDT and CDR2 is FYEKMQ in the germline V gene (reference sequence). The CDR3 loop spans 17 amino acids. CDR3 sequence: CASSLGWSGSSYNEQFF. The DNA for the CDR3 is TGTGCCAGCAGCTTAGGATGGAGCGGATCTTCCTACAATGAGCAGTTCTTC.

The J gene is TRBJ1-3, the V gene TRBV6-5, with unresolved D. CDR3 length equals 15 residues. Trimming removed 2 bases from V and 0 bases from J, with 8 bases in between. Germline CDR1 is MNHEY and CDR2 is SVGAGI. The chain's CDR3 is CASSYGPSSGNTIYF. The CDR3 nucleotides are TGTGCCAGCAGTTACGGGCCAAGCTCTGGAAACACCATATATTTT.

With respect to this clone: The same CDR3 arises from other DNA sequences in this sample as well. V usage is TRBV7-2 and J usage is TRBJ2-3, with 13 bases aligning to TRBD2. Unmatched junction bases numbered 10, after V lost 5 bases and J lost 5 bases. The CDR3 runs 17 residues. Germline V gives CDR1 SGHTA, CDR2 FQGNSA. The CDR3 DNA reads as TGTGCCAGCAGCCCGCGGACTAGCGGGAGTCTCGGAGATACGCAGTATTTT. The encoded protein is CASSPRTSGSLGDTQYF.

The chain couples TRBV19 to TRBJ2-7; maybe TRBD2 (5 bases). V shed 5 bases and J shed 9 bases, with 17 bases lying between them. CDR3 length: 13 residues. The germline V gene has CDR1 LNHDA and CDR2 SQIVND (reference sequence). CDR3 in amino acids: CASSPSRELGQYF. The DNA for the CDR3 is TGTGCCAGTAGTCCCAGTAGGGAGCTCGGGCAGTACTTC.

V gene TRBV9 combines with J gene TRBJ1-4; perhaps TRBD1 as D (6 bases). The CDR3 loop spans 16 amino acids. V was pared by 2 bases and J by 0 bases, with 11 bases between. Germline values: CDR1 SGDLS, CDR2 YYNGEE. CDR3 in amino acids: CASSVLQGATNEKLFF. As DNA, the CDR3 is TGTGCCAGCAGCGTCCTACAGGGAGCAACTAATGAAAAACTGTTTTTT.

This clone appeared a single time. The V and J genes are TRBV4-3 and TRBJ2-1; D not resolved. Germline CDR1 reads LGHNA; CDR2 reads YSLEER. Trimming removed 0 bases from V and 8 bases from J, with 14 bases in between. The CDR3 is made up of 15 amino acids. This CDR3 is CASSQERSGYDEQFF. CDR3 DNA sequence: TGCGCCAGCAGCCAAGAACGTTCCGGGTACGATGAGCAGTTCTTC.

The gene calls are TRBV11-3 and TRBJ2-7, with TRBD2 as a possible D gene (6 bases). CDR3 size: 18 residues. V was clipped by 1 base and J by 3 bases, with 22 bases between them. Germline V gene data show CDR1 as SGHNT and CDR2 as YENEEA. Written as DNA, the CDR3 is TGTGCCAGCAGCTTAGGGTTCCTTGGGGGGAGGCCCCTCTACGAGCAGTACTTC. This codes for CASSLGFLGGRPLYEQYF.

The gene calls are TRBV5-1 and TRBJ1-3; no reliable D call. Germline CDR1 is SGHRS and CDR2 is YFSETQ. Trimming cost V 0 bases and J 2 bases, with 9 bases left between them. This CDR3 contains 15 residues. DNA of the CDR3: TGCGCCAGCAGCTTGGACGGGGTACCTGGAAACACCATATATTTT. This codes for CASSLDGVPGNTIYF.

The chain employs TRBV4-3 and TRBJ2-5; 7 positions match TRBD2. The trim removed 0 bases at V and 3 bases at J, leaving 7 bases unmatched. There are 16 residues in the CDR3. CDR1 LGHNA and CDR2 YSLEER come from the germline V gene. This CDR3 reads CASSQELWTSKETQYF. Here the CDR3 DNA reads TGCGCCAGCAGCCAAGAGCTTTGGACTAGTAAAGAGACCCAGTACTTC.